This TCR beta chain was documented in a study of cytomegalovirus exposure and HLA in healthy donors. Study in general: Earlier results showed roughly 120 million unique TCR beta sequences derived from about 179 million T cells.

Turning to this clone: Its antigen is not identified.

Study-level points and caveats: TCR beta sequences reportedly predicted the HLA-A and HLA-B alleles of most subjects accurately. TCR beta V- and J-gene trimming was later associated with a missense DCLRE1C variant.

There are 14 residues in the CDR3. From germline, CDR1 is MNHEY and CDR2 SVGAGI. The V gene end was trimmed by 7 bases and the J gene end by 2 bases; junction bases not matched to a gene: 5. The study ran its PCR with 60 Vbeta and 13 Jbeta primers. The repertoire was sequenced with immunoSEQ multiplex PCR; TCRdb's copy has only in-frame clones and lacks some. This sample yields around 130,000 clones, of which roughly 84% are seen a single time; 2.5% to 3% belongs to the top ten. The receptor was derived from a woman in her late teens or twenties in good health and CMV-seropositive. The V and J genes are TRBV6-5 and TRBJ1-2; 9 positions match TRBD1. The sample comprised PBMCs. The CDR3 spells CASTRGQGNYGYTF. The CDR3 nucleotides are TGTGCCAGCACCCGAGGACAGGGGAACTATGGCTACACCTTC.